Reported below is one T cell receptor beta chain. The antigen is unknown. As diagnostic evidence, clinical symptoms, serum thyroxine, TRAb, thyroid ultrasound and orbital computed tomography were relied upon. From fresh peripheral blood, approximately 10 ml in volume, the PBMCs were obtained. Germline V gives CDR1 SSHAT, CDR2 FNYEAQ (reference sequence). This CDR3 contains 15 residues. This entry is derived from a study of Graves' ophthalmopathy and Graves' hyperthyroidism. Study summary: At initial diagnosis, peripheral blood was obtained, and this preceded any treatment. Findings and caveats of the study: Blood also contained most of the expanded thyroid clonotypes above 0.001 frequency.

The sequenced template was RNA, covering the TCR beta CDR3 region. HTBI primers primed a first-round RT-PCR, and a second-round multiplex PCR followed. MiXCR, applied by TCRdb to the multiplex PCR reads, yields one record per CDR3 protein. This table holds 57,000 or so distinct CDR3 sequences, about half found once. Sequencing input: peripheral blood. The chain joins TRBV7-7 to TRBJ2-1, with 13 bases matching TRBD2. The sequence came from an adult woman with Graves' ophthalmopathy. The CDR3 DNA sequence: TGTGCTAGAGATGGGACTAGCGGGACCTACAATGAGCAGTTCTTC. Amino acids: CARDGTSGTYNEQFF. The full variable domain, with the rest looked up from reference TRBV7-7 and TRBJ2-1, is GAGVSQSPRYKVTKRGQDVTLRCDPISSHATLYWYQQALGQGPEFLTYFNYEAQPDKSGLPSDRFSAERPEGSISTLTIQRTEQRDSAMYRCARDGTSGTYNEQFFGPGTRLTVL.